A selection of T cell receptor beta chains follows, all from one sample in a study of radiation and T cells in renal cell carcinoma. The repertoire was sequenced with immunoSEQ multiplex PCR; TCRdb's copy has only in-frame clones and lacks some. The repertoire consists of around 81,000 clones, with approximately 86% occurring once and the leading ten covering roughly 10%. Sample: blood, taken from a patient whose treatment included radiotherapy and nephrectomy. These receptors all stem from a man aged 45 to 65 with renal cell carcinoma. Both conserved end residues are trimmed from each CDR3.

CDR3 | V | length
ASSGGAGGADEQY | TRBV2 | 13
ASSFGAVSSYNEQF | TRBV11-1 | 14
ASSDRVGLAGYNEQF | TRBV9 | 15
ASSYAGGLHEQY | TRBV6-6 | 12
ATSRSQMEKLF | TRBV15 | 11
ASSPGDRRYNEQF | TRBV18 | 13
ASSRGVTEAF | TRBV28 | 10
ASSLVPGPTDTQY | TRBV5-1 | 13
ASRGRLEQY | TRBV4-2 | 9
ASSETSGGLETQY | TRBV25-1 | 13
ASSLRTSGIIEQY | TRBV28 | 13
ASSSRSGLAGPTDTQY | TRBV7-8 | 16
ASSLSADTTYEQY | TRBV11-3 | 13
AWSAGQQYPSTDTQY | TRBV30 | 15
ASTEENTEAF | TRBV6-5 | 10
ASSLSGRENTEAF | TRBV9 | 13
ASSPPPRGQYSNQPQH | TRBV28 | 16
ASVSGYIQY | TRBV6-6 | 9
ASGFGLNTEAF | TRBV12-5 | 11
ASSRTGQANTEAF | TRBV5-4 | 13
ASSRDRLHNEQF | TRBV7-9 | 12
ASSSVAVSGANVLT | TRBV25-1 | 14
SVAKGKAREQY | TRBV29-1 | 11
ASSFPSAVYNSPLH | TRBV5-8 | 14
ASSPRTGEGEQY | TRBV19 | 12